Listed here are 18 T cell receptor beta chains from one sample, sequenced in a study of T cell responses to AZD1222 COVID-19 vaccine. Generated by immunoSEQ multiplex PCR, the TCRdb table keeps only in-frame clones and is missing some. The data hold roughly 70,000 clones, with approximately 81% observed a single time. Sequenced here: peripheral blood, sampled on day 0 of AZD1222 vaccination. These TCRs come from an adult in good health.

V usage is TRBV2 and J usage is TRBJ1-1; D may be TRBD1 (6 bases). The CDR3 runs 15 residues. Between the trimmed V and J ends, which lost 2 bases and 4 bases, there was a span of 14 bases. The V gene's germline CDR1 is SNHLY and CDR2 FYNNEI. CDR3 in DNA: TGTGCCAGCAGTGAAAGAGGGGGATGGATCACTGAAGCTTTCTTT. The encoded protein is CASSERGGWITEAFF.

The CDR3 loop is CASSLGRTGVPYEQYF. The CDR3 nucleotides read TGTGCCAGCAGCTTAGGGCGGACAGGGGTTCCTTACGAGCAGTACTTC. The chain is built from TRBV11-2 and TRBJ2-7, with 9 bases aligning to TRBD1. The germline V gene encodes CDR1 SGHAT and CDR2 FQNNGV. The CDR3 covers 16 residues. After removal of 1 base from V and 4 bases from J, the junction contained 8 bases not matched to a gene.

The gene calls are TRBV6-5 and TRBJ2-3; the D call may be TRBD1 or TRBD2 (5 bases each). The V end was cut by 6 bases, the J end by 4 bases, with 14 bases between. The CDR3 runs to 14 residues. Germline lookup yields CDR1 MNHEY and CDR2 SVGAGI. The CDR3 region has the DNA TGTGCCAGCAGCCCCGGGACGGCGGCAGATACGCAGTATTTT. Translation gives CASSPGTAADTQYF.

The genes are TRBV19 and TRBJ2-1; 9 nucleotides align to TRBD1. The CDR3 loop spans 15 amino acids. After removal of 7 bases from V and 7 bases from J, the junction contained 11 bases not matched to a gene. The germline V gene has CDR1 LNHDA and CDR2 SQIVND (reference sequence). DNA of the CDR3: TGTGCCAGTACGGTGGGGACAGGGCTCCCAAATGAGCAGTTCTTC. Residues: CASTVGTGLPNEQFF.

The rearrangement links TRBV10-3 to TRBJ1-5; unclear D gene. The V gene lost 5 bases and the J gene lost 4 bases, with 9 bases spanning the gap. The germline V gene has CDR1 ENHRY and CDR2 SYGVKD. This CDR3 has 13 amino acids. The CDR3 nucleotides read TGTGCCATCAGTTATGGGGTGAATCAGCCCCAGCATTTT. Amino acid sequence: CAISYGVNQPQHF.

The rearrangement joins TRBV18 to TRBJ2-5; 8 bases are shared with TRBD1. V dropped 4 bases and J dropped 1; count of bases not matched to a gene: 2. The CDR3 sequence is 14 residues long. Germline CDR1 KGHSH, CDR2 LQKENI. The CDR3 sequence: CASSRGTGQETQYF. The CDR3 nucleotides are TGTGCCAGCTCACGCGGGACAGGCCAAGAGACCCAGTACTTC.

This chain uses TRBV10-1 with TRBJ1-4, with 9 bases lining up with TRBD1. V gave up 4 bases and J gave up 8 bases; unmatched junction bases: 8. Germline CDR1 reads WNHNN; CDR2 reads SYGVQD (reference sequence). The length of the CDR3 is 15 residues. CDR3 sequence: CASSGTGEEGEKLFF. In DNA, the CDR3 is TGCGCCAGCAGTGGGACAGGGGAAGAGGGCGAAAAACTGTTTTTT.

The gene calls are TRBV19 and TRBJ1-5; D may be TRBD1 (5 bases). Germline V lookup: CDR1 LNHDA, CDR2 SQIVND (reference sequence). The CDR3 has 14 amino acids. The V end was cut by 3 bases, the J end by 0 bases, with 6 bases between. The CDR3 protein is CASSMGPSNQPQHF. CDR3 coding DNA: TGTGCCAGTAGTATGGGGCCTAGCAATCAGCCCCAGCATTTT.

This CDR3 reads CASSLGGTYEQYF. CDR3 nucleotide sequence: TGCGCCAGCAGCTTGGGTGGGACCTACGAGCAGTACTTC. The chain has TRBV5-1 and TRBJ2-7; D ambiguous. The CDR3 length is 13 residues. Germline V gene lookup returns CDR1 SGHRS and CDR2 YFSETQ. V lost 0 bases, J lost 2 bases, and 6 bases lay in between. Full variable domain (missing parts from reference TRBV5-1 and TRBJ2-7): KAGVTQTPRYLIKTRGQQVTLSCSPISGHRSVSWYQQTPGQGLQFLFEYFSETQRNKGNFPGRFSGRQFSNSRSEMNVSTLELGDSALYLCASSLGGTYEQYFGPGTRLTVT.

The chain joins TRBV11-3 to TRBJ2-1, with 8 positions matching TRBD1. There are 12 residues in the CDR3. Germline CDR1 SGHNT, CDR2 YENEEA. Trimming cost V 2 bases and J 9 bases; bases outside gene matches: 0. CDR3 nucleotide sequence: TGTGCCAGCAGCTTAACAGGGGGTGAGCAGTTCTTC. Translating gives CASSLTGGEQFF. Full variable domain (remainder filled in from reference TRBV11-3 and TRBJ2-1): EAGVVQSPRYKIIEKKQPVAFWCNPISGHNTLYWYLQNLGQGPELLIRYENEEAVDDSQLPKDRFSAERLKGVDSTLKIQPAELGDSAVYLCASSLTGGEQFFGPGTRLTVL.

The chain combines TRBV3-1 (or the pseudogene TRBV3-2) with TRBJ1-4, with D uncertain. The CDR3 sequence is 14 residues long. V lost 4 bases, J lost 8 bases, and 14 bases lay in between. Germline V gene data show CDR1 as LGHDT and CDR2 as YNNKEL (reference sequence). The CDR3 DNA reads TGTGCCAGCAGCCCCTTAGAGGGAGACGAAAAACTGTTTTTT. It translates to CASSPLEGDEKLFF.

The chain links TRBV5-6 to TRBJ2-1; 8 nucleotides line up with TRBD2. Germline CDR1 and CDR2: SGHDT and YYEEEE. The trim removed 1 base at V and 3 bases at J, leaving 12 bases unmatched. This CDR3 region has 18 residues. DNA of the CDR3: TGTGCCAGCAGCTTGAAGCGGCCCGGGAGGGCCCTCTACAATGAGCAGTTCTTC. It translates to CASSLKRPGRALYNEQFF.

CDR3 sequence reads: CATSRDRGTGGFSPLHF. CDR3 sequence (DNA): TGTGCCACCAGCAGAGATCGGGGCACAGGGGGCTTTTCACCCCTCCACTTT. The chain couples TRBV15 to TRBJ1-6; 9 bases match TRBD1. CDR3 length equals 17 residues. V was clipped by 0 bases and J by 9 bases; unmatched bases: 9. Germline-derived CDR1 and CDR2 are LNHNV and YYDKDF (reference sequence). Together with reference TRBV15 and TRBJ1-6, the CDR3 gives the full variable domain: DAMVIQNPRYQVTQFGKPVTLSCSQTLNHNVMYWYQQKSSQAPKLLFHYYDKDFNNEADTPDNFQSRRPNTSFCFLDIRSPGLGDTAMYLCATSRDRGTGGFSPLHFGNGTRLTVT.

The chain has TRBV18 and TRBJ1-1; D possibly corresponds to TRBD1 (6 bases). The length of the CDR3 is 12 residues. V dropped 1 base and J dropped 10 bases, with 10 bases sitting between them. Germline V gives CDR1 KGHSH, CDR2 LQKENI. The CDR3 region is CASSPLKGGAFF. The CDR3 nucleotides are TGTGCCAGCTCACCACTCAAGGGGGGAGCTTTCTTT.

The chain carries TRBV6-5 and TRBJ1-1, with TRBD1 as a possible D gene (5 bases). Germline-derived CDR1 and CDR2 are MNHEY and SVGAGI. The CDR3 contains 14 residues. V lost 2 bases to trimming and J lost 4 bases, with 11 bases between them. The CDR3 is CASSYQGSVTEAFF. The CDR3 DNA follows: TGTGCCAGCAGTTACCAGGGCTCGGTCACTGAAGCTTTCTTT.

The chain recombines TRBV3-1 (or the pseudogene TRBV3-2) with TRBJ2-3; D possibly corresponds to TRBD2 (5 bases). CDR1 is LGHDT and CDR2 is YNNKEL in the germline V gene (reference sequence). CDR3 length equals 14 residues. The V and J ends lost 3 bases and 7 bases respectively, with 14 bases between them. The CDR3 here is CASSHSTTLNTQYF. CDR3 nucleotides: TGTGCCAGCAGCCATTCGACTACACTTAATACGCAGTATTTT.

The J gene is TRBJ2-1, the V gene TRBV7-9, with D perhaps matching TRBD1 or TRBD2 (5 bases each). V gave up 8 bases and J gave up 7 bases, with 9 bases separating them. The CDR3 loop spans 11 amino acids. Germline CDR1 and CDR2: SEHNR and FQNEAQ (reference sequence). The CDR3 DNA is TGTGCCAGCCCTGGGGGAAATGAGCAGTTCTTC. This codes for CASPGGNEQFF.

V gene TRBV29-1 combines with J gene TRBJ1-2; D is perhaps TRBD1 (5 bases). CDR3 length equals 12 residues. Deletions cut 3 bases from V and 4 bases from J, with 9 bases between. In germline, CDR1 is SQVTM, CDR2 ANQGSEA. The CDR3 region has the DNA TGCAGCGTTGAGAGACAGATCTATGGCTACACCTTC. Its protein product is CSVERQIYGYTF.